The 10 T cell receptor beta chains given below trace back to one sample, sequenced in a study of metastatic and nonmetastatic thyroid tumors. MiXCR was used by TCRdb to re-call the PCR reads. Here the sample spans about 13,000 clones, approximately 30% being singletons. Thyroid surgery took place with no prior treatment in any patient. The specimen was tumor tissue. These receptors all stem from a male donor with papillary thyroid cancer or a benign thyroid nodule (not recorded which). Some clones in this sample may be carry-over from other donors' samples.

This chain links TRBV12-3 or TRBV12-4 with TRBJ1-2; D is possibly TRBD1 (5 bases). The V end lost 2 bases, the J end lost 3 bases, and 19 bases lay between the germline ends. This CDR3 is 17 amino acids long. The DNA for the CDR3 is TGTGCCAGCAGTTTAAAGTCCCCCGGGGGAATAGACTATGGCTACACCTTC. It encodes CASSLKSPGGIDYGYTF.

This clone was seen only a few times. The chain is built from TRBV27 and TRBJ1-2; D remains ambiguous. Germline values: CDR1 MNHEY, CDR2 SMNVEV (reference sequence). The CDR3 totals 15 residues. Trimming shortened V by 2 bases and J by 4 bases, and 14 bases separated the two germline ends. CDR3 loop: CASSLSLAGTYGYTF. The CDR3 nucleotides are TGTGCCAGCAGTTTAAGCTTGGCAGGCACCTATGGCTACACCTTC.

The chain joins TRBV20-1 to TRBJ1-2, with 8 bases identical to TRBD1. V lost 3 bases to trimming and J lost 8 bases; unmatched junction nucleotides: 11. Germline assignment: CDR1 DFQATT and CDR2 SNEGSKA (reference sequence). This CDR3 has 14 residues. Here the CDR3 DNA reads TGCAGTGCTAGGGTAACCACGACAGGGGACGGCTACACCTTC. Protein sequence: CSARVTTTGDGYTF.

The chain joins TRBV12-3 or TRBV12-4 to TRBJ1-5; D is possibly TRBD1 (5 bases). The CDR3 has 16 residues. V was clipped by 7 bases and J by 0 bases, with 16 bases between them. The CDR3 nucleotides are TGTGCCAGCATCCAACAGGATTTGTATAGCAATCAGCCCCAGCATTTT. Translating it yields CASIQQDLYSNQPQHF.

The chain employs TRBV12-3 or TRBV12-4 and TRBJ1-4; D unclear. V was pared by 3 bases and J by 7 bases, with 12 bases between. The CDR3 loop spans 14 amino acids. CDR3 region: CASSLSKGSEKLFF. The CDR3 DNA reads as TGTGCCAGCAGTTTGTCCAAAGGGAGTGAAAAACTGTTTTTT.

Here the CDR3 DNA reads TGCAGTGCTACACGGTTCGTGAGTGAGGGAGAGACCCAGTACTTC. Translating gives CSATRFVSEGETQYF. The chain couples TRBV20-1 to TRBJ2-5, with a tentative D call TRBD2 (5 bases). Deletions cut 4 bases from V and 4 bases from J, with 19 bases between. Per the germline V gene, CDR1 is DFQATT and CDR2 is SNEGSKA (reference sequence). The length of the CDR3 is 15 residues.

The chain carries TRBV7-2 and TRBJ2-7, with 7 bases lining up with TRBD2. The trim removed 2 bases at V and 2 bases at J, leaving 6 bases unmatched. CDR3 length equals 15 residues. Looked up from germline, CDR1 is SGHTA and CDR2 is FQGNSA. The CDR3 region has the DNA TGTGCCAGCAGCTTAATCCGGGACTATACCTACGAGCAGTACTTC. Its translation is CASSLIRDYTYEQYF.

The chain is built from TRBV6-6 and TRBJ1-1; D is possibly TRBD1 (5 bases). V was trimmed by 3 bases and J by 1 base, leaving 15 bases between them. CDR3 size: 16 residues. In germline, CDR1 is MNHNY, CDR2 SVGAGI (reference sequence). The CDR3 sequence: CASSYNQGSPNTEAFF. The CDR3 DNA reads TGTGCCAGCAGTTATAACCAGGGCTCCCCGAACACTGAAGCTTTCTTT.

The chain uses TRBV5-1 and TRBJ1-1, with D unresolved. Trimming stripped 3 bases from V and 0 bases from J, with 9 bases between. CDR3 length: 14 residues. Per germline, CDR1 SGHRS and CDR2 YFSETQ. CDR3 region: CASSSTALNTEAFF. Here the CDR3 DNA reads TGCGCCAGCAGCTCAACAGCCCTGAACACTGAAGCTTTCTTT. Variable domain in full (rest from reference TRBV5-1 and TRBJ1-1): KAGVTQTPRYLIKTRGQQVTLSCSPISGHRSVSWYQQTPGQGLQFLFEYFSETQRNKGNFPGRFSGRQFSNSRSEMNVSTLELGDSALYLCASSSTALNTEAFFGQGTRLTVV.

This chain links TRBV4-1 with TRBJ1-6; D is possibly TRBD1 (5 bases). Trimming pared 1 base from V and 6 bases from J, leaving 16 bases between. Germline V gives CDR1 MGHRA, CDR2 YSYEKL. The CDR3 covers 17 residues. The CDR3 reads CASSQVGASRSNSPLHF. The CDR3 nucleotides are TGCGCCAGCAGCCAAGTAGGGGCATCTCGGAGTAATTCACCCCTCCACTTT.